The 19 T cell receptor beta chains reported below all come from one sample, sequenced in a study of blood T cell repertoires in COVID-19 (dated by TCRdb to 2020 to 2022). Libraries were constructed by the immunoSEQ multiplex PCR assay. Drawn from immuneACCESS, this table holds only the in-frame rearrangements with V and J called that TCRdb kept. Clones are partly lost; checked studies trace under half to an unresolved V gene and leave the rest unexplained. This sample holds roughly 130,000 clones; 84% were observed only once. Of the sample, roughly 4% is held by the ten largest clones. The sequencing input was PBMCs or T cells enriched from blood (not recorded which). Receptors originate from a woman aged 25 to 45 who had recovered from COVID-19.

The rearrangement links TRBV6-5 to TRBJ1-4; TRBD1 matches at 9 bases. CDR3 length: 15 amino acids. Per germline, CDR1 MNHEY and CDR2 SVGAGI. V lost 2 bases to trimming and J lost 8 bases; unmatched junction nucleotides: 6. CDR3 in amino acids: CASSYGDRVGEKLFF. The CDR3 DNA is TGTGCCAGCAGTTACGGGGACAGGGTAGGCGAAAAACTGTTTTTT.

The chain's CDR3 is CASSEIAGRTYEQYF. In DNA, the CDR3 is TGTGCCAGCAGTGAAATTGCGGGAAGAACCTACGAGCAGTACTTC. The rearrangement uses TRBV25-1 and TRBJ2-7; possible D gene TRBD2, 6 bases. The germline CDR1 and CDR2 sequences are MGHDK and SYGVNS. The CDR3 has 15 amino acids. Between the trimmed V and J ends, which lost 2 bases and 2 bases, there was a span of 13 bases.

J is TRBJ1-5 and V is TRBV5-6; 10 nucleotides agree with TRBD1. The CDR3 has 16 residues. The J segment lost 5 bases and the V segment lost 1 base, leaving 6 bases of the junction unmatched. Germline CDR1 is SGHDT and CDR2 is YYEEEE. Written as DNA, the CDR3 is TGTGCCAGCAGCTTGTGGGACAGGGGACTTGATCAGCCCCAGCATTTT. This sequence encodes CASSLWDRGLDQPQHF.

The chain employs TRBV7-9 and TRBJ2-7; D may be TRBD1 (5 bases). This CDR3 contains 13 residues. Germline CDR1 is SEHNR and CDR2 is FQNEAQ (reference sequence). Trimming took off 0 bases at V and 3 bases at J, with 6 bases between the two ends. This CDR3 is CASSLADIYEQYF. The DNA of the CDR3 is TGTGCCAGCAGCTTAGCGGACATCTACGAGCAGTACTTC.

The CDR3 coding sequence is TGTGCCAGCAAGAGTTCCCGGAACTATGGCTACACCTTC. Protein sequence: CASKSSRNYGYTF. The rearrangement joins TRBV28 to TRBJ1-2, with D unresolved. V was cut by 7 bases and J by 2 bases, with 11 bases left in between. Germline V CDR1 and CDR2: MDHEN, SYDVKM. The CDR3 totals 13 residues.

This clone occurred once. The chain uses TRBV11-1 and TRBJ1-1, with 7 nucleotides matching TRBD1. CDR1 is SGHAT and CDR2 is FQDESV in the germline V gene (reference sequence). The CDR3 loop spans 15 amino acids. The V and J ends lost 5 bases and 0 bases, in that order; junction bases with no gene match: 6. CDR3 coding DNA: TGTGCCAGCAGCCGGACAGGAGGGATGAACACTGAAGCTTTCTTT. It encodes CASSRTGGMNTEAFF.

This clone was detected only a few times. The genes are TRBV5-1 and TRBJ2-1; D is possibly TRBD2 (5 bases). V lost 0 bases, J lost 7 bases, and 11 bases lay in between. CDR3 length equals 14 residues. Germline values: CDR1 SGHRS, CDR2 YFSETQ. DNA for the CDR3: TGCGCCAGCAGCTTGGGGGGAGTGGAGAATGAGCAGTTCTTC. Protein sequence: CASSLGGVENEQFF.

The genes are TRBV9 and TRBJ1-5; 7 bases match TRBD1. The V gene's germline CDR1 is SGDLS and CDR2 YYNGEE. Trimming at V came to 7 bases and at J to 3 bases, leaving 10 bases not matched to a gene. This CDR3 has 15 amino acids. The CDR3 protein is CASGTGTDPNQPQHF. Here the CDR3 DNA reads TGTGCCAGCGGAACCGGGACAGACCCCAATCAGCCCCAGCATTTT.

CDR3 nucleotides: TGTGCCAGCAGCCCGGGAGGGGGGGATAACAATGAGCAGTTCTTC. It yields the protein CASSPGGGDNNEQFF. The V and J genes are TRBV5-5 and TRBJ2-1, with 8 positions matching TRBD2. The CDR3 sequence is 15 residues long. The J segment lost 5 bases and the V segment lost 4 bases, leaving 8 bases of the junction unmatched. Germline V gene sequence: CDR1 SGHKS, CDR2 YYEKEE (reference sequence).

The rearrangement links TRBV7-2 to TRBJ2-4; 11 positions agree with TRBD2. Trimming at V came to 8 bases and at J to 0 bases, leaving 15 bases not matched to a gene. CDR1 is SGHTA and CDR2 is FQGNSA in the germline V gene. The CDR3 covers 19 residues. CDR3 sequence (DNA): TGTGCCAGCGGCTCAGCGGGACTAGCGGAGATACTAGCCAAAAACATTCAGTACTTC. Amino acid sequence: CASGSAGLAEILAKNIQYF.

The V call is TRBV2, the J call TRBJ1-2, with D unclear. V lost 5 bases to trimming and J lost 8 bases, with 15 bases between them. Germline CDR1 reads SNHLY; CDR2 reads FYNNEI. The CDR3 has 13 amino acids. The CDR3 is CASSPKSQRGYTF. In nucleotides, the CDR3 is TGTGCCAGCAGTCCTAAGTCTCAGCGAGGCTACACCTTC.

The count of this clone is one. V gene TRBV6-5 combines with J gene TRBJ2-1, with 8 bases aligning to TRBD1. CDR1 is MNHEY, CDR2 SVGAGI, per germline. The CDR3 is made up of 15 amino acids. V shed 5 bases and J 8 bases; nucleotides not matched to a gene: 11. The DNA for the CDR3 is TGTGCCAGCAGTACGTCCGGACAGGGTGGCGATGAGCAGTTCTTC. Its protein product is CASSTSGQGGDEQFF.

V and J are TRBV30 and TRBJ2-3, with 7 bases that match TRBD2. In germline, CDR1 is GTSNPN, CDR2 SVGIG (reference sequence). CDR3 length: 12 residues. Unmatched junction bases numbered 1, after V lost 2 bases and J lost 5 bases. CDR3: CAWSTGGDTQYF. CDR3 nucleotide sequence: TGTGCCTGGAGTACGGGAGGAGATACGCAGTATTTT.

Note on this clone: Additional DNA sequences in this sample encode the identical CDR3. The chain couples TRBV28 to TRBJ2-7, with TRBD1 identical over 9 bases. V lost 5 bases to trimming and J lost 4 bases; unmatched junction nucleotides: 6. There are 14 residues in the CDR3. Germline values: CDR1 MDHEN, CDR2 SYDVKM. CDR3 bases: TGTGCCAGCAGTACGGGACAGGGCGGTTACGAGCAGTACTTC. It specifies CASSTGQGGYEQYF.

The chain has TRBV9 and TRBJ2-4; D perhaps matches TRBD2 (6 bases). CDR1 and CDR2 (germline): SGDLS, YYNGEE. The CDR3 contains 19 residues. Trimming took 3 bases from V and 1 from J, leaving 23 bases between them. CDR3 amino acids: CASSGRDSTDSGAKNIQYF. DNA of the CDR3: TGTGCCAGCAGCGGCCGGGACTCAACCGACTCGGGGGCCAAAAACATTCAGTACTTC.

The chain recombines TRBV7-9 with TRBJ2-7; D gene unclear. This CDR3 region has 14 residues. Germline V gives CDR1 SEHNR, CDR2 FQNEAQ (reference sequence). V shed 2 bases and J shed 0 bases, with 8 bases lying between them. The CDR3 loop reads CASSLSRTSYEQYF. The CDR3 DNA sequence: TGTGCCAGCAGCTTAAGCCGCACCTCCTACGAGCAGTACTTC.

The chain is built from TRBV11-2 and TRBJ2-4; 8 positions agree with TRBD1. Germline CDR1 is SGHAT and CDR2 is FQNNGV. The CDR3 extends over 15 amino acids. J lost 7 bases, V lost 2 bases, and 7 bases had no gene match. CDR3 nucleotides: TGTGCCAGCAGCTTACGATACAGGGGGAGTAACATTCAGTACTTC. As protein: CASSLRYRGSNIQYF.

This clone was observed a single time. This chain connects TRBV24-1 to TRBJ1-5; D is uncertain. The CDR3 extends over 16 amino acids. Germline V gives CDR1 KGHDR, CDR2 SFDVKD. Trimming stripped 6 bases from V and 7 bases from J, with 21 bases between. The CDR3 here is CATSPNGEGARQPQHF. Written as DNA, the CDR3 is TGTGCCACCAGTCCCAATGGGGAGGGCGCCCGCCAGCCCCAGCATTTT.

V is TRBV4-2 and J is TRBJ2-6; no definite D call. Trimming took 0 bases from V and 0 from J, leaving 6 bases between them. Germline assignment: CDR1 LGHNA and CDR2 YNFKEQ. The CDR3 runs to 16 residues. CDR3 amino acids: CASSQDRSSGANVLTF. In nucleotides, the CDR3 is TGTGCCAGCAGCCAAGATAGAAGCTCTGGGGCCAACGTCCTGACTTTC.